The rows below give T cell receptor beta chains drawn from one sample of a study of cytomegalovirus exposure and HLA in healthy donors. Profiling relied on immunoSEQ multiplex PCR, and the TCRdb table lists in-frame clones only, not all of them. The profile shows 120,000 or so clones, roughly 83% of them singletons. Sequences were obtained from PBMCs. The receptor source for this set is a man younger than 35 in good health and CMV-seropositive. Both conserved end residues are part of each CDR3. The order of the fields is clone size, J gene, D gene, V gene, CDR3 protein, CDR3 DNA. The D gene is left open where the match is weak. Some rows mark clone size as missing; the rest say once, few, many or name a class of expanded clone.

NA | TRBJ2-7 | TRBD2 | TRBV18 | CASSPVMAGGLDEQYF | TGTGCCAGCTCACCGGTGATGGCGGGGGGGCTGGATGAGCAGTACTTC
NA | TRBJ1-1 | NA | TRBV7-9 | CASSQHRDRTEAFF | TGTGCCAGCAGCCAACACAGGGATCGCACTGAAGCTTTCTTT
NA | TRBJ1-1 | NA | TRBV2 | CARERESMNTEAFF | TGTGCCAGGGAGAGGGAAAGTATGAACACTGAAGCTTTCTTT
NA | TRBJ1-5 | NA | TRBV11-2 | CASSPGGGKDQPQHF | TGTGCCAGCAGCCCTGGGGGGGGGAAGGATCAGCCCCAGCATTTT
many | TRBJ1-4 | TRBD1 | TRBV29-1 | CSVAGQGSLGGKLFF | TGCAGCGTTGCGGGACAGGGAAGTCTCGGGGGAAAACTGTTTTTT
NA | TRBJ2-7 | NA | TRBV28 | CASSLAGAWEQYF | TGTGCCAGCAGTTTAGCGGGGGCTTGGGAGCAGTACTTC
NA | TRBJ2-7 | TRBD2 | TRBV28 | CASSRTSGVYEQYF | TGTGCCAGCAGTCGGACTAGCGGGGTATACGAGCAGTACTTC
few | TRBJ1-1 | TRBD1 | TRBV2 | CASRGDRVNTEAFF | TGTGCCAGCAGGGGGGACAGGGTGAACACTGAAGCTTTCTTT
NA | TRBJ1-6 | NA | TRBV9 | CASSEWQGNSPLHF | TGTGCCAGCAGCGAGTGGCAGGGAAATTCACCCCTCCACTTT
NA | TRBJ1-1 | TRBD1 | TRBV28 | CASSGTGYWTEVFF | TGTGCCAGCAGTGGGACAGGGTATTGGACTGAAGTTTTCTTT
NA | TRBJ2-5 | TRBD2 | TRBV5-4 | CASSSGLAGEHETQYF | TGTGCCAGCAGCTCGGGACTAGCGGGGGAACACGAGACCCAGTACTTC
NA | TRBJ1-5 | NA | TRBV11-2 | CASSLMVQQPQHF | TGTGCCAGCAGCTTAATGGTACAGCAGCCCCAGCATTTT
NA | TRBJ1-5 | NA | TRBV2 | CASSAEGDNQPQHF | TGTGCCAGCAGTGCCGAGGGTGACAATCAGCCCCAGCATTTT
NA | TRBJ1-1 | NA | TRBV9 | CASSVGGGHTEAFF | TGTGCCAGCAGCGTAGGGGGAGGTCACACTGAAGCTTTCTTT
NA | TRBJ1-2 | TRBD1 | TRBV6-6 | CASSPGQGLYGYTF | TGTGCCAGCAGCCCCGGACAGGGACTCTATGGCTACACCTTC
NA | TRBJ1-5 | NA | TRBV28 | CASSFRGQPQHF | TGTGCCAGCAGCTTTCGGGGTCAGCCCCAGCATTTT
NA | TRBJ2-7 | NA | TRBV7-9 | CASSLVGGAYEQYF | TGTGCCAGCAGCTTAGTCGGAGGGGCCTACGAGCAGTACTTC
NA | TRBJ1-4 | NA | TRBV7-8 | CASSLGVTLRGTNEKLFF | TGTGCCAGCAGCTTAGGAGTCACCTTAAGAGGAACTAATGAAAAACTGTTTTTT
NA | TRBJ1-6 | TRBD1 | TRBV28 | CASSFTGGGRDNSPLHF | TGTGCCAGCAGTTTCACAGGGGGCGGAAGGGATAATTCACCCCTCCACTTT
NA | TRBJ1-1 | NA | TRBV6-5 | CASSYGRGFWAFF | TGTGCCAGCAGTTACGGCAGGGGCTTTTGGGCTTTCTTT
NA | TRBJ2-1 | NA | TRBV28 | CASSFRGNEQFF | TGTGCCAGCAGTTTCAGGGGAAATGAGCAGTTCTTC
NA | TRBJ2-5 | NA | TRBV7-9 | CASSLGDKTQYF | TGTGCCAGCAGCTTAGGAGACAAGACCCAGTACTTC
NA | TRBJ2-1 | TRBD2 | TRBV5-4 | CASSRRSRTSGDYNEQFF | TGTGCCAGCAGCCGACGTTCCAGGACTAGCGGGGACTACAATGAGCAGTTCTTC
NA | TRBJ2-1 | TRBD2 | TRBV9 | CASSGVGGVVEQFF | TGTGCCAGCAGCGGTGTCGGGGGGGTCGTGGAGCAGTTCTTC
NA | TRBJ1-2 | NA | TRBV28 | CASGVGGLILYGYTF | TGTGCCAGCGGTGTGGGAGGGTTGATACTCTATGGCTACACCTTC
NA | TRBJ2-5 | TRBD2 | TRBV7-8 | CASTRPSGTYQETQYF | TGTGCCAGCACCCGGCCTAGCGGAACGTACCAAGAGACCCAGTACTTC
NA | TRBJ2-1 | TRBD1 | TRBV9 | CASSDGQGDYNEQFF | TGTGCCAGCAGCGACGGACAGGGTGACTACAATGAGCAGTTCTTC
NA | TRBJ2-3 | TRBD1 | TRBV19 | CASRGTASTDTQYF | TGTGCCAGTAGAGGGACAGCTAGCACAGATACGCAGTATTTT
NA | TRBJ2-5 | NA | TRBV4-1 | CASSPIGGETQYF | TGCGCCAGCAGCCCCATCGGAGGGGAGACCCAGTACTTC
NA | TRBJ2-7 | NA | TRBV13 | CASSQGYYEQYF | TGTGCCAGCAGCCAGGGCTACTACGAGCAGTACTTC
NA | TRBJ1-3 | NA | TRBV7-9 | CASSPYQDTIYF | TGTGCCAGCAGCCCCTACCAGGACACCATATATTTT
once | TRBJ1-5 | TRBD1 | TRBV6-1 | CAIPGQGAGNQPQHF | TGTGCCATCCCCGGACAGGGGGCCGGCAATCAGCCCCAGCATTTT
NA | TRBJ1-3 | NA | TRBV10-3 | CAILSQGNTIYF | TGTGCCATCCTAAGTCAGGGTAACACCATATATTTT
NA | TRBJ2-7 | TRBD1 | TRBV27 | CASSTRLSDRGYYEQYF | TGTGCCAGCAGTACCCGCCTCTCGGACAGGGGATACTACGAGCAGTACTTC
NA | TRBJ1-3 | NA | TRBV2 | CASSDQGSGNTIYF | TGTGCCAGCAGTGACCAGGGCTCTGGAAACACCATATATTTT
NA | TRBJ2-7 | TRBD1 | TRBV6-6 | CASSYLGQGAYEQYF | TGTGCCAGCAGTTACCTCGGACAGGGGGCCTACGAGCAGTACTTC
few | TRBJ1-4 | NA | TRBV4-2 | CASSQDISGRLFF | TGTGCCAGCAGCCAAGATATATCCGGGAGACTGTTTTTT
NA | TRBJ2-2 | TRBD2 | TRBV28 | CASTVGEGWVSGELFF | TGTGCCAGCACCGTCGGGGAGGGTTGGGTCTCCGGGGAGCTGTTTTTT
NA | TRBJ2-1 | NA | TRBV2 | CASSPGNEQFF | TGTGCCAGCAGTCCGGGGAATGAGCAGTTCTTC
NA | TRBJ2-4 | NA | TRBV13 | CASSYRGLAKNIQYF | TGTGCCAGCAGCTACCGAGGCTTAGCCAAAAACATTCAGTACTTC
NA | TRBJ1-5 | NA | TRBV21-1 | CASSRVLGHPVSNQPQHF | TGTGCCAGCAGCCGGGTCTTGGGACATCCCGTTAGCAATCAGCCCCAGCATTTT
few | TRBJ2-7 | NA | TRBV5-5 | CATPARGLLYCEQYF | TGTGCCACCCCAGCCCGAGGGCTCCTTTATTGCGAGCAGTACTTC
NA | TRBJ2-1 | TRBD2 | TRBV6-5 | CASSYRLAGGHEQFF | TGTGCCAGCAGTTACAGGCTAGCGGGGGGGCACGAGCAGTTCTTC
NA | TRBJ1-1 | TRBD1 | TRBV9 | CASSVGGTATEAFF | TGTGCCAGCAGCGTAGGTGGGACAGCGACTGAAGCTTTCTTT
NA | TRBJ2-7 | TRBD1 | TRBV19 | CASRPAGGYYEQYF | TGTGCCAGTAGACCCGCAGGGGGTTACTACGAGCAGTACTTC
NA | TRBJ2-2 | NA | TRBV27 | CASNLGGNTGELFF | TGTGCCAGCAATCTCGGGGGGAACACCGGGGAGCTGTTTTTT
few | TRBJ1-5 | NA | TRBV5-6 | CASSARGEQPQHF | TGTGCCAGCAGCGCGCGGGGGGAGCAGCCCCAGCATTTT
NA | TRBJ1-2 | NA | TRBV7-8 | CASSPQREAGYTF | TGTGCCAGCAGCCCACAAAGGGAGGCGGGCTACACCTTC
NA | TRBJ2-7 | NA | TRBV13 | CASSLGRGREQYF | TGTGCCAGCAGCTTAGGCAGGGGTAGGGAGCAGTACTTC
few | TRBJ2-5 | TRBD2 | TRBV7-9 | CASSPSGGDRGTQYF | TGTGCCAGCAGCCCCAGCGGGGGGGATCGGGGGACCCAGTACTTC
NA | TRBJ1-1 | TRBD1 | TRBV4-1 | CASSFPTGTGAPEAFF | TGCGCCAGCAGTTTCCCGACCGGGACAGGGGCCCCTGAAGCTTTCTTT
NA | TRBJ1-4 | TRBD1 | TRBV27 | CASSFGTGRQKLFF | TGTGCCAGCAGTTTTGGGACAGGGCGGCAGAAACTGTTTTTT
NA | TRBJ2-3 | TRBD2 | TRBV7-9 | CASSLDKSAGHTDTQYF | TGTGCCAGCAGCTTAGATAAGTCAGCGGGGCACACAGATACGCAGTATTTT